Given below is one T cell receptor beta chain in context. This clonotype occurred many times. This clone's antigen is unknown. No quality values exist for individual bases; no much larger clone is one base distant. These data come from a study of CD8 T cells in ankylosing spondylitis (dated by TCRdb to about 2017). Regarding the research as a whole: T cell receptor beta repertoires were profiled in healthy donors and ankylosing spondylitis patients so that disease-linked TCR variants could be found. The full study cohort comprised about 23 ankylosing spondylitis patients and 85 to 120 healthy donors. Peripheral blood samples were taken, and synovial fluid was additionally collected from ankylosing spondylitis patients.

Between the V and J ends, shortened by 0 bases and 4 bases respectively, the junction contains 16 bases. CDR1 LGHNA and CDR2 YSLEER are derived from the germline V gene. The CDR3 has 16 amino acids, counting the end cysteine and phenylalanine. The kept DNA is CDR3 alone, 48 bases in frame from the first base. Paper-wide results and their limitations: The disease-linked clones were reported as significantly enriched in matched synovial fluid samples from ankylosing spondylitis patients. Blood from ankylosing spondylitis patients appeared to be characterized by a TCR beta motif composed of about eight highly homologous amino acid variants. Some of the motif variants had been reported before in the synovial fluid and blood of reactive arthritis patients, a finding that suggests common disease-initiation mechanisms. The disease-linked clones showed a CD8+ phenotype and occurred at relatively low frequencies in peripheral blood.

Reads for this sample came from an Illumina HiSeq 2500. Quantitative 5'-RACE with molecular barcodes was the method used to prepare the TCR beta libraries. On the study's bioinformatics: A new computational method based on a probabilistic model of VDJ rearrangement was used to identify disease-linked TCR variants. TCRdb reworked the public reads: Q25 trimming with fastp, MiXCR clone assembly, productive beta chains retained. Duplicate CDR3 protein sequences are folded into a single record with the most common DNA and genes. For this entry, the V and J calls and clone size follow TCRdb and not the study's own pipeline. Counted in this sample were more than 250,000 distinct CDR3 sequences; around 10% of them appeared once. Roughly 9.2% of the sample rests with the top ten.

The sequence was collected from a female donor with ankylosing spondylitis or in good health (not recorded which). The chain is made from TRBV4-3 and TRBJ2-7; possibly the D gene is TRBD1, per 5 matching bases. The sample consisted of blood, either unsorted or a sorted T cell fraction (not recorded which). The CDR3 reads CASSQDLSGFTYEQYF. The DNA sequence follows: TGCGCCAGCAGCCAAGACTTGTCAGGGTTCACATACGAGCAGTACTTC.